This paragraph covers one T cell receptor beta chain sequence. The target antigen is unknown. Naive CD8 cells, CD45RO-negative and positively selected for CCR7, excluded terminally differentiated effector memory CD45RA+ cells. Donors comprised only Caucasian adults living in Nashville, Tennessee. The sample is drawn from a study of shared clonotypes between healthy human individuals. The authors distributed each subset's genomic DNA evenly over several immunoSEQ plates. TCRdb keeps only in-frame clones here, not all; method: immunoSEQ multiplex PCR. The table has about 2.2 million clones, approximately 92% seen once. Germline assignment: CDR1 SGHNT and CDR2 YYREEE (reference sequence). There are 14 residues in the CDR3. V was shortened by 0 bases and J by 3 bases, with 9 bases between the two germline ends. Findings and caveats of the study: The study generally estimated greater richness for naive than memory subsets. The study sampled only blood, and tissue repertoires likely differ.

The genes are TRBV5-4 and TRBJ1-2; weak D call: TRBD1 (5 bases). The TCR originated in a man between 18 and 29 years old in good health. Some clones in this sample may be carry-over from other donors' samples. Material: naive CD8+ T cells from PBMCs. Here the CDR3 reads CASSLAGSYYGYTF. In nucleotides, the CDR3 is TGTGCCAGCAGCTTGGCAGGGAGCTACTATGGCTACACCTTC.